The 23 T cell receptor beta chains in this list originate from one sample, sequenced in a study of T cell responses to AZD1222 COVID-19 vaccine. Method: immunoSEQ multiplex PCR; TCRdb's copy keeps in-frame clones and lacks some. This table has under 200,000 clones, 94% appearing once. The sample in question was peripheral blood, obtained on day 0 of AZD1222 vaccination. The receptors come from an adult in good health.

The chain uses TRBV2 and TRBJ1-5; D gene unclear. Germline V gives CDR1 SNHLY, CDR2 FYNNEI. Trimming removed 4 bases from V and 9 bases from J, with 13 bases in between. The CDR3 is 13 residues long. The CDR3 reads CASSVGPAGPQHF. The CDR3 bases are TGTGCCAGCAGTGTGGGTCCCGCGGGGCCCCAGCATTTT.

The rearrangement uses TRBV30 and TRBJ2-1, with D unresolved. Trimming took 0 bases from V and 6 from J, leaving 3 bases between them. The germline gives CDR1 GTSNPN, CDR2 SVGIG (reference sequence). This CDR3 spans 11 amino acids. The CDR3 sequence is CAWSVRNEQFF. The DNA for the CDR3 is TGTGCCTGGAGTGTCCGCAATGAGCAGTTCTTC.

V gene TRBV24-1 combines with J gene TRBJ1-2, with D unresolved. V was clipped by 3 bases and J by 5 bases, with 12 bases between them. Germline CDR1 and CDR2: KGHDR and SFDVKD. The CDR3 is 14 amino acids. This CDR3 is CATSDRASTYGYTF. Written as DNA, the CDR3 is TGTGCCACCAGTGATCGGGCCTCTACGTATGGCTACACCTTC.

This chain links TRBV18 with TRBJ2-1; 7 bases fit TRBD1. The CDR3 is 15 residues long. Germline V CDR1 and CDR2: KGHSH, LQKENI. The J segment lost 0 bases and the V segment lost 6 bases, leaving 5 bases of the junction unmatched. The CDR3 DNA is TGTGCCAGCTCGGGACAGACCAGCTCCTACAATGAGCAGTTCTTC. Amino acids: CASSGQTSSYNEQFF.

This chain links TRBV5-1 with TRBJ2-3; 10 nucleotides match TRBD1. V dropped 1 base and J dropped 3; count of bases not matched to a gene: 5. The CDR3 spans 16 residues. Per the germline V gene, CDR1 is SGHRS and CDR2 is YFSETQ. CDR3 loop: CASSLIPGQGTDTQYF. As DNA, the CDR3 is TGCGCCAGCAGCTTGATTCCGGGACAGGGGACAGATACGCAGTATTTT.

The chain has TRBV7-9 and TRBJ1-3, with D unclear. V lost 6 bases to trimming and J lost 3 bases, with 9 bases between them. The CDR3 covers 13 residues. Germline V gene sequence: CDR1 SEHNR, CDR2 FQNEAQ (reference sequence). CDR3 region: CASREGGGNTIYF. DNA for the CDR3: TGTGCCAGCAGGGAGGGAGGTGGAAACACCATATATTTT.

This clone was detected a few times. The chain recombines TRBV5-8 with TRBJ2-7; D unresolved. Germline V gives CDR1 SGHTS, CDR2 YDEGEE. V was shortened by 5 bases and J by 5 bases, with 14 bases between the two germline ends. This CDR3 contains 13 residues. The CDR3 here is CASRARGLHEQYF. In nucleotides, the CDR3 is TGTGCCAGCAGGGCTAGAGGCTTACACGAGCAGTACTTC.

This clone has a single count. The chain is built from TRBV5-5 and TRBJ1-1; D possibly corresponds to TRBD1 (5 bases). V lost 2 bases, J lost 1 base, and 9 bases lay in between. Germline loops: CDR1 SGHKS, CDR2 YYEKEE (reference sequence). This CDR3 comprises 14 residues. CDR3 in DNA: TGTGCCAGCAGCTTAGCCGGGACGAACACTGAAGCTTTCTTT. Its translation: CASSLAGTNTEAFF.

This clone was seen a single time. V and J are TRBV2 and TRBJ1-2; TRBD1 might be the D (5 bases). Trimming took 3 bases from V and 10 from J, leaving 15 bases between them. The V gene's germline CDR1 is SNHLY and CDR2 FYNNEI. The CDR3 extends over 13 amino acids. CDR3 protein: CASSDQGRGAYTF. The DNA for the CDR3 is TGTGCCAGCAGTGATCAGGGCAGAGGGGCCTACACCTTC.

In its sample, this clone was seen once. The chain uses TRBV7-9 and TRBJ2-1; D unresolved. CDR1 and CDR2 (germline): SEHNR, FQNEAQ (reference sequence). Trimming stripped 3 bases from V and 10 bases from J, with 10 bases between. The CDR3 has 12 amino acids. This chain's CDR3 is CASSFRAPEQFF. The CDR3 DNA is TGTGCCAGCAGCTTCCGGGCGCCAGAGCAGTTCTTC.

The genes are TRBV20-1 and TRBJ1-5; no definite D call. Germline loops: CDR1 DFQATT, CDR2 SNEGSKA (reference sequence). Trimming removed 3 bases at V and 3 bases at J, with 12 bases between. CDR3 length: 14 residues. CDR3 nucleotide sequence: TGCAGTGCTAGTACCGCGACTATCAATCAGCCCCAGCATTTT. Protein sequence: CSASTATINQPQHF.

This clone was found once. The chain employs TRBV14 and TRBJ1-4; no firm D call. Trimming stripped 0 bases from V and 8 bases from J, with 16 bases between. From germline, CDR1 is SGHDN and CDR2 FVKESK. The CDR3 consists of 16 residues. The CDR3 loop reads CASSQDLGRVSEKLFF. CDR3 nucleotide sequence: TGTGCCAGCAGCCAAGATCTTGGGAGGGTGAGCGAAAAACTGTTTTTT.

This clone has just one count. The V and J genes are TRBV28 and TRBJ1-4; perhaps TRBD1 as D (6 bases). V was shortened by 1 base and J by 2 bases, with 11 bases between the two germline ends. The CDR3 loop spans 16 amino acids. Germline CDR1 and CDR2: MDHEN and SYDVKM. CDR3 coding DNA: TGTGCCAGCAGTTTATTTAGGGGGGGTACTAATGAAAAACTGTTTTTT. Its protein product is CASSLFRGGTNEKLFF.

The chain has TRBV27 and TRBJ1-2; tentatively, D is TRBD1 (6 bases). This CDR3 is 15 amino acids long. V was clipped by 2 bases and J by 5 bases, with 15 bases between them. From germline, CDR1 is MNHEY and CDR2 SMNVEV (reference sequence). CDR3 sequence reads: CASSLRGDGLYGYTF. CDR3 coding DNA: TGTGCCAGCAGTTTAAGGGGGGACGGCCTATATGGCTACACCTTC.

The rearrangement joins TRBV19 to TRBJ2-7, with 9 bases that match TRBD2. The CDR3 runs 15 residues. Trimming removed 9 bases from V and 4 bases from J; junction bases left unmatched: 13. CDR1 and CDR2 (germline): LNHDA, SQIVND (reference sequence). CDR3 bases: TGTGCCAGCAGTCTCGTAGCGGGAGCAGATTACGAGCAGTACTTC. This sequence encodes CASSLVAGADYEQYF.

The chain's CDR3 is CASSADRGIDSPLHF. DNA of the CDR3: TGTGCCAGCAGCGCGGACAGGGGGATAGATTCACCCCTCCACTTT. The rearrangement joins TRBV7-9 to TRBJ1-6; TRBD1 matches at 10 bases. V was pared by 5 bases and J by 8 bases, with 6 bases of the junction left unmatched. This CDR3 region has 15 residues. Germline V gene data show CDR1 as SEHNR and CDR2 as FQNEAQ (reference sequence).

V usage is TRBV30 and J usage is TRBJ1-5, with 7 nucleotides matching TRBD1. Losses at the gene ends were 2 bases for V and 6 bases for J; bases not matched to a gene: 7. The V gene's germline CDR1 is GTSNPN and CDR2 SVGIG (reference sequence). This CDR3 comprises 14 residues. CDR3 protein: CAWSWRGGGQPQHF. The CDR3, as DNA: TGTGCCTGGAGTTGGAGAGGGGGCGGTCAGCCCCAGCATTTT. The entire variable domain, with the rest obtained from reference TRBV30 and TRBJ1-5, is as follows: SQTIHQWPATLVQPVGSPLSLECTVEGTSNPNLYWYRQAAGRGLQLLFYSVGIGQISSEVPQNLSASRPQDRQFILSSKKLLLSDSGFYLCAWSWRGGGQPQHFGDGTRLSIL.

This chain links TRBV28 with TRBJ2-1; 7 nucleotides match TRBD1. Trimming took 3 bases from V and 9 from J; bases not matched to a gene: 11. The CDR3 runs 15 residues. The germline gives CDR1 MDHEN, CDR2 SYDVKM. CDR3 amino acids: CASSLMAGGRFEQFF. In DNA form, the CDR3 reads TGTGCCAGCAGTTTGATGGCAGGGGGTAGATTTGAGCAGTTCTTC.

The chain joins TRBV10-3 to TRBJ1-1; weak D call: TRBD1 (6 bases). This CDR3 contains 12 residues. V lost 6 bases and J 1 base, leaving 6 bases between the germline ends. Germline lookup yields CDR1 ENHRY and CDR2 SYGVKD. CDR3: CAIRGQNTEAFF. The CDR3 nucleotides read TGTGCCATCAGGGGACAGAACACTGAAGCTTTCTTT.

This chain joins TRBV19 and TRBJ2-7; the match to TRBD1 covers 7 bases. The germline V gene encodes CDR1 LNHDA and CDR2 SQIVND (reference sequence). V gave up 5 bases and J gave up 3 bases; unmatched junction bases: 7. CDR3 length: 14 residues. The CDR3 is CASSPWTGSYEQYF. CDR3 DNA: TGTGCCAGTAGTCCCTGGACAGGTAGCTACGAGCAGTACTTC.

The chain joins TRBV29-1 to TRBJ2-1, with D unclear. The germline V and J ends were trimmed by 4 bases and 7 bases, with 11 bases remaining between them. The germline V gene encodes CDR1 SQVTM and CDR2 ANQGSEA. This CDR3 has 12 residues. The CDR3 reads CSVGHRTNEQFF. CDR3 bases: TGCAGCGTTGGCCACCGAACTAATGAGCAGTTCTTC.

The rearrangement joins TRBV24-1 to TRBJ2-5; 8 bases fit TRBD1. The trim removed 5 bases at V and 13 bases at J, leaving 11 bases unmatched. This CDR3 comprises 13 residues. Germline CDR1 KGHDR, CDR2 SFDVKD. CDR3 nucleotides: TGTGCCACCAGTGGTATCTCAGGGGGCCCATGGTACTTC. Protein product: CATSGISGGPWYF.

J is TRBJ1-4 and V is TRBV11-2; TRBD1 might be the D (6 bases). Germline V gives CDR1 SGHAT, CDR2 FQNNGV. Between the trimmed V and J ends, which lost 2 bases and 8 bases, there was a span of 12 bases. The CDR3 length is 14 residues. The CDR3 coding sequence is TGTGCCAGCAGCTTACAGATTGGACAGGAAAAACTGTTTTTT. Its translation: CASSLQIGQEKLFF.